The clone carrying this TCR beta chain was seen more than once but under ten times. Its antigen is undetermined. Per the germline V gene, CDR1 is SGHDT and CDR2 is YYEEEE. This CDR3 comprises 16 residues. V lost 0 bases, J lost 6 bases, and 17 bases lay in between. The data belong to a study of CD8 T cells in ankylosing spondylitis. As the method for making TCR beta libraries, quantitative 5'-RACE with molecular barcodes was used. A single record per CDR3 protein comes from TCRdb applying MiXCR to the 5' RACE reads. The sample carries about 330,000 distinct CDR3 sequences, 7.5% to 9% recorded once. Overall study findings and caveats: Characteristic, it appeared, of ankylosing spondylitis blood was a TCR beta motif of about eight highly homologous variants. Significant enrichment of disease-linked clones was reportedly seen in matched ankylosing spondylitis synovial fluid. Some motif variants had been reported before (in reactive arthritis synovial fluid and blood). Clones that were linked to disease were CD8+ and were relatively rare in peripheral blood.

The V gene is TRBV5-6, the J gene TRBJ2-3; TRBD2 is a possible D gene (6 bases). Source material: blood, either unsorted or a sorted T cell fraction (not recorded which). The clonotype comes from a male donor with ankylosing spondylitis. CDR3 region: CASSLDRRDFTDTQYF. In DNA, the CDR3 is TGTGCCAGCAGCTTGGACAGACGGGACTTTACGGATACGCAGTATTTT.